These 9 T cell receptor beta chains were all obtained from the same sample, sequenced in a study of CD8 T cells in Susac syndrome (dated by TCRdb to about 2019). Libraries were built with the immunoSEQ multiplex PCR assay. RNA was extracted using the RNeasy kit, and roughly 0.5 to 1 microgram was reverse transcribed with random hexamers. Using fastp at Q25 and MiXCR, TCRdb reprocessed the public reads and kept productive beta chains. Records with the same CDR3 protein are collapsed into one entry carrying the most frequent genes and DNA. The sample profile shows 160,000 or so distinct CDR3 sequences; 95% of them were found once. The ten largest clones capture around 0.15% of the sample. Sequencing used CD8+ T cells from PBMCs. The receptors stem from a human donor with multiple sclerosis.

V usage is TRBV6-5 and J usage is TRBJ2-2; D is ambiguous. This CDR3 is built from 13 residues. CDR1 is MNHEY, CDR2 SVGAGI, per germline. The V end lost 6 bases, the J end lost 6 bases, and 11 bases lay between the germline ends. Written as DNA, the CDR3 is TGTGCCAGCAGCAACCGCCTGGCCGGGGAGCTGTTTTTT. Its translation: CASSNRLAGELFF.

This rearrangement joins TRBV25-1 to TRBJ2-7, with D unresolved. This CDR3 is 12 amino acids long. The germline CDR1 and CDR2 sequences are MGHDK and SYGVNS. Trimming left V 2 bases short and J 4 bases short, with 6 bases between. CDR3 loop: CASSERGYEQYV. The CDR3 region has the DNA TGTGCCAGCAGTGAACGCGGTTACGAGCAGTACGTC.

This chain joins TRBV7-2 and TRBJ2-5; TRBD2 is a possible D gene (7 bases). CDR3 size: 15 residues. The germline V gene encodes CDR1 SGHTA and CDR2 FQGNSA. The germline V and J ends were trimmed by 0 bases and 0 bases, with 8 bases remaining between them. The CDR3, as DNA: TGTGCCAGCAGCTTAGCGGGGGGGCACCAAGAGACCCAGTACTTC. Translated, it gives CASSLAGGHQETQYF.

The chain joins TRBV21-1 to TRBJ1-5. TRBV21-1 corresponds to a pseudogene. CDR3 length equals 13 residues. The DNA for the CDR3 is TGTGCCAGCAGCAAAATGCGGACTCAGCCCCAGCATTTT. This gives the protein CASSKMRTQPQHF.

The genes are TRBV9 and TRBJ2-5; tentative D call: TRBD2 (6 bases). The V gene's germline CDR1 is SGDLS and CDR2 YYNGEE. The V end lost 3 bases, the J end lost 7 bases, and 19 bases lay between the germline ends. The CDR3 has 15 amino acids. The CDR3 sequence is CASSGGQTTEGTQYF. The DNA of the CDR3 is TGTGCCAGCAGCGGCGGACAAACGACGGAGGGGACCCAGTACTTC.

The chain links TRBV11-1 to TRBJ2-5; D unclear. Germline V CDR1 and CDR2: SGHAT, FQDESV (reference sequence). V shed 5 bases and J shed 4 bases, with 11 bases lying between them. The CDR3 has 13 residues. The DNA of the CDR3 is TGTGCCAGCAGCCCTCTAGTTGGAGAGACCCAGTACTTC. This sequence encodes CASSPLVGETQYF.

The chain is built from TRBV9 and TRBJ2-1; possibly TRBD1 for D (6 bases). Per the germline V gene, CDR1 is SGDLS and CDR2 is YYNGEE. V was pared by 0 bases and J by 4 bases, with 8 bases between. CDR3 length: 14 residues. The CDR3 sequence: CASSVGDKYNEQFF. The CDR3 nucleotides read TGTGCCAGCAGCGTAGGGGACAAGTACAATGAGCAGTTCTTC.

This chain uses TRBV29-1 with TRBJ2-5, with D tentatively TRBD2 (6 bases). The V gene lost 7 bases and the J gene lost 0 bases, with 12 bases spanning the gap. CDR3 size: 13 residues. The germline V gene encodes CDR1 SQVTM and CDR2 ANQGSEA. CDR3 in DNA: TGCAGCGCTCGACGGAGGGACCAAGAGACCCAGTACTTC. Residues: CSARRRDQETQYF.

The chain couples TRBV9 to TRBJ2-5; the match to TRBD2 covers 7 bases. The CDR3 runs to 13 residues. Germline CDR1 SGDLS, CDR2 YYNGEE. J lost 4 bases, V lost 5 bases, and 5 bases had no gene match. This CDR3 is CASSAWGGETQYF. Written as DNA, the CDR3 is TGTGCCAGCAGTGCTTGGGGGGGAGAGACCCAGTACTTC.